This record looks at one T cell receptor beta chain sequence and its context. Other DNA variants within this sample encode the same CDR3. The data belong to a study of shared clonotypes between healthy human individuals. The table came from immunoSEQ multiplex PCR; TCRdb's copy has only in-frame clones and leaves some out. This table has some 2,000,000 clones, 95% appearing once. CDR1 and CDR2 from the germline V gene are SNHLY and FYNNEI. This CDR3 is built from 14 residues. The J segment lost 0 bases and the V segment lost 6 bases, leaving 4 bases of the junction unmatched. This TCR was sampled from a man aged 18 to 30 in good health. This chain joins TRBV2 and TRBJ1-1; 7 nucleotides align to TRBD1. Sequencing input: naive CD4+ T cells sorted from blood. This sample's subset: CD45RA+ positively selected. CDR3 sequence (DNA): TGTGCCAGCAGAGCGGGACAGCTGAACACTGAAGCTTTCTTT. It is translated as CASRAGQLNTEAFF.